This TCR beta chain emerged from a study of cytomegalovirus exposure and HLA in healthy donors. Overall study findings and caveats: The listing of 160 or so TCR beta chains classed them as cytomegalovirus-associated. First-cohort TCR clusters were later found to tend to co-occur in the approximately 120 validation repertoires.

Notes on this clone: Its cognate antigen is unknown.

The donors were part of the validation cohort of roughly 130 subjects. That cohort was separate from the first cohort, which comprised fewer than 800 subjects. Between the trimmed V and J ends, which lost 1 base and 5 bases, there was a span of 11 bases. The CDR3 totals 15 residues. Germline values: CDR1 LNHNV, CDR2 YYDKDF (reference sequence). Data came from immunoSEQ multiplex PCR; TCRdb stores just in-frame clones and leaves some out. The table lists over 200,000 clones, 90% of them singletons. The receptor comes from a woman in her thirties in good health and CMV-seronegative. V is TRBV15 and J is TRBJ1-4; D remains ambiguous. The sequenced material came from PBMCs. The chain's CDR3 is CATSRGAGQNEKLFF. The CDR3 nucleotides are TGTGCCACCAGCAGAGGAGCAGGCCAAAATGAAAAACTGTTTTTT.